This T cell receptor beta chain was identified in a study of blood T cell repertoires in COVID-19. The overall study: There were acute and convalescent COVID-19 samples, and they came from the United States, Italy and Spain. T cells, B-cell-depleted T cells, or PBMCs supplied cDNA or gDNA.

This clone was seen a few times. Per germline, CDR1 SGHTS and CDR2 YDEGEE. V trimming: 1 base; J trimming: 6 bases; junction bases outside the gene matches: 3. The CDR3 runs 14 residues. As processed by the authors: Amplifying reference gene primers gave estimates of nucleated cell counts. Clones were read by immunoSEQ multiplex PCR, and TCRdb kept only the in-frame ones, dropping some. Clone size and V and J calls were adopted from that table, with D and trimming inferred from the DNA. The repertoire holds roughly 190,000 clones, with under 90% as singletons. This receptor was identified in a man in his thirties or forties with active or convalescent COVID-19. This chain uses TRBV5-8 with TRBJ2-2; 7 bases agree with TRBD2. Source material: peripheral blood. The CDR3 region is CASSLYGGSGELFF. CDR3 sequence (DNA): TGTGCCAGCAGCTTGTACGGGGGGTCCGGGGAGCTGTTTTTT. The full variable domain, rest sourced from reference TRBV5-8 and TRBJ2-2, is EAGVTQSPTHLIKTRGQQATLRCSPISGHTSVYWYQQALGLGLQFLLWYDEGEERNRGNFPPRFSGRQFPNYSSELNVNALELEDSALYLCASSLYGGSGELFFGEGSRLTVL.